Each of the 6 T cell receptor beta chains below was sequenced from the same sample in a study of beta chain features in type 1 diabetes. The isolated RNA, all of it, was reverse transcribed, so expressed TCRB transcripts were what got sequenced. TCRdb keeps only in-frame clones here, not all; method: immunoSEQ multiplex PCR. Altogether about 360,000 clones are present, around 13% being singletons, with the ten largest covering 0.017%. Input material: naive CD4+ T cells from blood. All receptors derive from a man younger than 30 in good health.

The chain uses TRBV7-9 and TRBJ2-7; 11 positions agree with TRBD1. Per germline, CDR1 SEHNR and CDR2 FQNEAQ (reference sequence). Unmatched junction bases numbered 6, after V lost 3 bases and J lost 5 bases. This CDR3 spans 15 amino acids. CDR3 bases: TGTGCCAGCAGCTTTTGGACAGGGGGCATGGACGAGCAGTACTTC. Protein: CASSFWTGGMDEQYF. Combining the CDR3 with reference TRBV7-9 and TRBJ2-7 gives the whole variable domain DTGVSQNPRHKITKRGQNVTFRCDPISEHNRLYWYRQTLGQGPEFLTYFQNEAQLEKSRLLSDRFSAERPKGSFSTLEIQRTEQGDSAMYLCASSFWTGGMDEQYFGPGTRLTVT.

The V call is TRBV29-1, the J call TRBJ1-2; the D is unclear. The V gene lost 7 bases and the J gene lost 3 bases, with 15 bases spanning the gap. The CDR3 sequence is 13 residues long. Germline V CDR1 and CDR2: SQVTM, ANQGSEA. In DNA form, the CDR3 reads TGCAGCGCCTACTCGACCCAGGACTATGGCTACACCTTC. This gives the protein CSAYSTQDYGYTF.

This clone was observed a few times. The DNA for the CDR3 is TGTGCCAGCAGGGACCGACAGGGGGTTAGGGATGAGCAGTTCTTC. It translates to CASRDRQGVRDEQFF. The V call is TRBV5-6, the J call TRBJ2-1; 9 bases match TRBD1. CDR1 SGHDT and CDR2 YYEEEE come from the germline V gene. The CDR3 runs to 15 residues. The V gene end was trimmed by 5 bases and the J gene end by 8 bases; junction bases not matched to a gene: 11. The entire variable domain, with the rest obtained from reference TRBV5-6 and TRBJ2-1, is as follows: DAGVTQSPTHLIKTRGQQVTLRCSPKSGHDTVSWYQQALGQGPQFIFQYYEEEERQRGNFPDRFSGHQFPNYSSELNVNALLLGDSALYLCASRDRQGVRDEQFFGPGTRLTVL.

This clone was counted only a few times. The rearrangement links TRBV7-2 to TRBJ2-1; unclear D gene. V shed 5 bases and J shed 0 bases, with 8 bases lying between them. In germline, CDR1 is SGHTA, CDR2 FQGNSA. The CDR3 covers 14 residues. The CDR3 spells CASSPLSSYNEQFF. CDR3 sequence (DNA): TGTGCCAGCAGCCCACTGAGCTCCTACAATGAGCAGTTCTTC. The variable domain in full, completed from reference TRBV7-2 and TRBJ2-1, reads GAGVSQSPSNKVTEKGKDVELRCDPISGHTALYWYRQSLGQGLEFLIYFQGNSAPDKSGLPSDRFSAERTGGSVSTLTIQRTQQEDSAVYLCASSPLSSYNEQFFGPGTRLTVL.

The chain couples TRBV5-1 to TRBJ2-7; TRBD2 aligns across 11 bases. The CDR3 length is 14 residues. CDR1 SGHRS and CDR2 YFSETQ come from the germline V gene. V was clipped by 2 bases and J by 6 bases; unmatched bases: 4. The CDR3 spells CASSFSGRDAEQYF. The CDR3 DNA reads as TGCGCCAGCAGCTTTAGCGGGAGGGATGCCGAGCAGTACTTC. Combining the CDR3 with reference TRBV5-1 and TRBJ2-7 gives the whole variable domain KAGVTQTPRYLIKTRGQQVTLSCSPISGHRSVSWYQQTPGQGLQFLFEYFSETQRNKGNFPGRFSGRQFSNSRSEMNVSTLELGDSALYLCASSFSGRDAEQYFGPGTRLTVT.

This chain links TRBV29-1 with TRBJ2-5; TRBD1 might be the D (5 bases). The DNA end is more similar to TRBJ2-7, so the J call may be wrong. Germline V gene data show CDR1 as SQVTM and CDR2 as ANQGSEA. This CDR3 is 12 amino acids long. The CDR3 sequence: CSVEDISYEQYF. The CDR3 nucleotides read TGCAGCGTTGAGGACATCTCCTACGAGCAGTACTTC.